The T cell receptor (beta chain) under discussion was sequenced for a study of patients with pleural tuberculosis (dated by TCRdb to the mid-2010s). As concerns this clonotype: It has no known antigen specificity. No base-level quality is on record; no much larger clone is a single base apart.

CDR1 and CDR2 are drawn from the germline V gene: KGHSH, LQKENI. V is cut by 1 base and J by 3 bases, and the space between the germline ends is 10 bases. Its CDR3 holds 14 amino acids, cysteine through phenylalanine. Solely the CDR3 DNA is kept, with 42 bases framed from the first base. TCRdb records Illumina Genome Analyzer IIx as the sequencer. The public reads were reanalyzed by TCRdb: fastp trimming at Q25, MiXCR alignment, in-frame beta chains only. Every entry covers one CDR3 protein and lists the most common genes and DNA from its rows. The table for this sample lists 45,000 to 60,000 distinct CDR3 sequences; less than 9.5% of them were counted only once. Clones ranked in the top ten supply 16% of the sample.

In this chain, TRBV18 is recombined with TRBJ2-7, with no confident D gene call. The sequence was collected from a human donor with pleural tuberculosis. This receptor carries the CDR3 CASSPRQTDYEQYF. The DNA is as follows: TGTGCCAGCTCACCACGGCAGACTGACTACGAGCAGTACTTC. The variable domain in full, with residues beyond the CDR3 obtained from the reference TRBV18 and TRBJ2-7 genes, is NAGVMQNPRHLVRRRGQEARLRCSPMKGHSHVYWYRQLPEEGLKFMVYLQKENIIDESGMPKERFSAEFPKEGPSILRIQQVVRGDSAAYFCASSPRQTDYEQYFGPGTRLTVT.